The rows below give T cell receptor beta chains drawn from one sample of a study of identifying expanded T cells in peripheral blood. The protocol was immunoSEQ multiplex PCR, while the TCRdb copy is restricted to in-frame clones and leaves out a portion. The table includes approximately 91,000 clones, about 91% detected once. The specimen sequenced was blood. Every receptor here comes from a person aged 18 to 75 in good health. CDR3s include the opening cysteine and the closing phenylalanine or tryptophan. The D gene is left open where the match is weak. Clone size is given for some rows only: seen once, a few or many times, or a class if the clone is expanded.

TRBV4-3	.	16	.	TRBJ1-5	CASSQAMTDRPQPQHF	TGCGCCAGCAGCCAGGCCATGACGGACCGCCCTCAGCCCCAGCATTTT
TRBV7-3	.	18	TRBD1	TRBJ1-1	CASSLPDRGRPSNAEAFF	TGTGCCAGCAGCTTACCCGACAGGGGGCGACCGTCAAACGCTGAAGCTTTCTTT
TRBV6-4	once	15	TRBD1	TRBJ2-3	CASSSGQTSTDTQYF	TGTGCCAGCAGCTCGGGACAGACCAGCACAGATACGCAGTATTTT
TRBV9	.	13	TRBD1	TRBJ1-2	CASSDGTAYGYTF	TGTGCCAGCAGCGACGGGACAGCCTATGGCTACACCTTC
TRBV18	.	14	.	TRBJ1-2	CASSPPGTHYGYTF	TGTGCCAGCTCACCACCCGGGACACACTATGGCTACACCTTC
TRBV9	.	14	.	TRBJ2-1	CASSVETGYNEQFF	TGTGCCAGCAGCGTCGAGACAGGCTACAATGAGCAGTTCTTC
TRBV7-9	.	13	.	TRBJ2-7	CASSLGLRYEQYF	TGTGCCAGCAGCTTAGGACTTAGATACGAGCAGTACTTC
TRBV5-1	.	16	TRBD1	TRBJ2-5	CASSLRDRTGQETQYF	TGCGCCAGCAGCTTGCGGGACAGAACAGGGCAAGAGACCCAGTACTTC
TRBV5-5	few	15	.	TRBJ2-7	CASSPQPGDRYEQYF	TGTGCCAGCAGTCCTCAACCAGGGGACCGCTACGAGCAGTACTTC
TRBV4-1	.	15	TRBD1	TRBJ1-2	CASSQPDRGFYGYTF	TGCGCCAGCAGCCAGCCCGACAGGGGCTTCTATGGCTACACCTTC
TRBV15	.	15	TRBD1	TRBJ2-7	CATSRDPGQTYEQYF	TGTGCCACCAGCAGAGATCCGGGACAGACTTACGAGCAGTACTTC
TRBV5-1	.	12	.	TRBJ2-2	CASSLDAGELFF	TGCGCCAGCAGCTTGGACGCCGGGGAGCTGTTTTTT
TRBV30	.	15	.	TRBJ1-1	CAWSVQAGMNTEAFF	TGTGCCTGGAGTGTGCAGGCAGGGATGAACACTGAAGCTTTCTTT
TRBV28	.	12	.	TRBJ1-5	CASSSGVQPQHF	TGTGCCAGCAGCAGCGGGGTACAGCCCCAGCATTTT
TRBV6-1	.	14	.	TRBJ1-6	CASSDRADNSPLHF	TGTGCCAGCAGTGATAGGGCAGATAATTCACCCCTCCACTTT
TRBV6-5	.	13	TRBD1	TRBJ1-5	CASRDRDNQPQHF	TGTGCCAGCAGAGACAGGGACAATCAGCCCCAGCATTTT
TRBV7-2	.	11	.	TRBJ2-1	CASSPDHEQFF	TGTGCCAGCAGCCCTGATCATGAGCAGTTCTTC
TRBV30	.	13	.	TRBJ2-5	CAWRRDAQETQYF	TGTGCCTGGAGGCGGGACGCCCAAGAGACCCAGTACTTC
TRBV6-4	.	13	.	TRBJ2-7	CASSYHSEGEQYF	TGTGCCAGCAGTTACCACAGCGAGGGCGAGCAGTACTTC
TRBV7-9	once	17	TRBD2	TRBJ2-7	CASSLTGGASGFYEQYF	TGTGCCAGCAGCTTAACTGGAGGGGCTAGCGGATTCTACGAGCAGTACTTC
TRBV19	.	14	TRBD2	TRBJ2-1	CASSPQGLAGEQFF	TGTGCCAGTAGTCCCCAGGGACTAGCGGGGGAGCAGTTCTTC
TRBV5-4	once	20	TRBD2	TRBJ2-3	CASSGGTQPSAGGPKNTQYF	TGTGCCAGCAGCGGCGGCACGCAACCATCAGCGGGGGGGCCAAAAAATACGCAGTATTTT
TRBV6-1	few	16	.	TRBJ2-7	CASSESPPRRAYEQYF	TGTGCCAGCAGTGAAAGTCCCCCCCGGCGGGCCTACGAGCAGTACTTC
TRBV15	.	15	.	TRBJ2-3	CATSRALGGLDTQYF	TGTGCCACCAGCAGGGCATTGGGGGGTCTCGATACGCAGTATTTT
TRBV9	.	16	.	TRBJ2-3	CASSPLGGGATDTQYF	TGTGCCAGCAGCCCCCTAGGTGGGGGTGCCACAGATACGCAGTATTTT
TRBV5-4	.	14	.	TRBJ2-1	CASSLGSSYNEQFF	TGTGCCAGCAGCTTGGGGAGCTCCTACAATGAGCAGTTCTTC
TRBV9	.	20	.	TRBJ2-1	CASSGFGDMSRRPEYNEQFF	TGTGCCAGCAGCGGATTCGGGGACATGAGTCGCCGGCCGGAATACAATGAGCAGTTCTTC
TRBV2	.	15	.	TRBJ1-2	CASSASFPGNYGYTF	TGTGCCAGCAGTGCCTCCTTTCCGGGGAACTATGGCTACACCTTC
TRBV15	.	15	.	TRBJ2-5	CATSRDKGGVETQYF	TGTGCCACCAGCAGAGATAAAGGGGGAGTGGAGACCCAGTACTTC
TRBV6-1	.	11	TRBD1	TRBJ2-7	CASRRGQGEYF	TGTGCCAGCAGACGCGGACAGGGGGAGTACTTC
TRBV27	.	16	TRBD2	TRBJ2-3	CASSLPPGGGTDTQYF	TGTGCCAGCAGTTTACCCCCGGGGGGGGGCACAGATACGCAGTATTTT
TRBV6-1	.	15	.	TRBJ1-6	CASKYQQGLNSPLHF	TGTGCCAGCAAGTATCAGCAGGGCCTTAATTCACCCCTCCACTTT